The 3 T cell receptor beta chains below come from one sample, sequenced in a study of T cells after yellow fever vaccination. Each CDR3 protein gets one entry after TCRdb re-called the 5' RACE reads with MiXCR. The table has 200,000 to 300,000 distinct CDR3 sequences, 10% to 15% seen once; the top ten hold 0.4% to 0.55%. The specimen was CD4+ T cells sorted from PBMCs, collected 45 days after the yellow fever booster vaccination. These receptors originate from a man between 25 and 39 years old who received the YFV17D yellow fever vaccine.

This clonotype was observed a few times. CDR3 amino acids: CSGGANQGTEQYF. The CDR3, as DNA: TGCAGCGGGGGGGCCAATCAGGGGACCGAGCAGTACTTC. This rearrangement joins TRBV29-1 to TRBJ2-7; tentatively, D is TRBD1 or TRBD2 (6 bases each). CDR1 SQVTM and CDR2 ANQGSEA come from the germline V gene. The CDR3 consists of 13 residues. The V gene lost 7 bases and the J gene lost 6 bases, with 19 bases spanning the gap.

This clonotype was observed many times. V is TRBV5-5 and J is TRBJ2-2; possible D gene TRBD1, 6 bases. Deletions cut 2 bases from V and 6 bases from J, with 14 bases between. CDR3 length equals 15 residues. Germline V gene sequence: CDR1 SGHKS, CDR2 YYEKEE (reference sequence). CDR3 protein: CASSFSGVASGELFF. CDR3 DNA: TGTGCCAGCAGCTTTTCAGGGGTCGCGTCCGGGGAGCTGTTTTTT.

The chain is built from TRBV11-2 and TRBJ2-5; D possibly uses TRBD1 or TRBD2 (5 bases each). V lost 5 bases, J lost 6 bases, and 7 bases lay in between. The length of the CDR3 is 11 residues. CDR1 is SGHAT, CDR2 FQNNGV, per germline. The CDR3 reads CASSGGQTQYF. The CDR3 DNA is TGTGCCAGCAGCGGGGGACAGACCCAGTACTTC.